This is a list of T cell receptor beta chains from one sample in a study of cytomegalovirus exposure and HLA in healthy donors. TCRdb keeps only in-frame clones here, not all; method: immunoSEQ multiplex PCR. This sample has around 100,000 clones, with approximately 81% found just once. Sequenced input: PBMCs. These receptors all stem from a male donor in good health and CMV-seropositive. Both conserved end residues are part of each CDR3. Each record gives: clone size, D gene, J gene, V gene, CDR3 length, CDR3 protein, CDR3 DNA. The D gene is left open where the match is weak. Clone size is not always given. Where it is, it says once, few, many or a class for expanded clones.

clone_size: -; d_call: TRBD1; j_call: TRBJ2-3; v_call: TRBV7-2; cdr3_length: 14; cdr3_aa: CASGRGLITDTQYF; cdr3_nt: TGTGCCAGCGGTAGGGGGCTAATCACAGATACGCAGTATTTT
clone_size: -; d_call: -; j_call: TRBJ1-6; v_call: TRBV30; cdr3_length: 15; cdr3_aa: CAWSGPGGVDSPLHF; cdr3_nt: TGTGCCTGGAGTGGACCGGGGGGGGTGGATTCACCCCTCCACTTT
clone_size: few; d_call: TRBD1; j_call: TRBJ1-2; v_call: TRBV9; cdr3_length: 18; cdr3_aa: CASSPAPSGQGSNYGYTF; cdr3_nt: TGTGCCAGCAGCCCGGCCCCCTCGGGACAGGGGTCCAACTATGGCTACACCTTC
clone_size: -; d_call: TRBD1; j_call: TRBJ1-2; v_call: TRBV5-6; cdr3_length: 13; cdr3_aa: CASSRTGGYGYTF; cdr3_nt: TGTGCCAGCAGCCGGACAGGTGGCTATGGCTACACCTTC
clone_size: -; d_call: -; j_call: TRBJ2-7; v_call: TRBV7-9; cdr3_length: 15; cdr3_aa: CASTRGTGHHYEQYF; cdr3_nt: TGTGCCAGCACTAGGGGCACCGGACACCACTACGAGCAGTACTTC
clone_size: few; d_call: -; j_call: TRBJ1-2; v_call: TRBV30; cdr3_length: 16; cdr3_aa: CAWSVLIGLTNYGYTF; cdr3_nt: TGTGCCTGGAGTGTACTAATTGGCCTAACTAACTATGGCTACACCTTC
clone_size: few; d_call: TRBD1; j_call: TRBJ1-5; v_call: TRBV5-8; cdr3_length: 17; cdr3_aa: CASSRRQGQYSNQPQHF; cdr3_nt: TGTGCCAGCAGCCGAAGACAGGGACAATATAGCAATCAGCCCCAGCATTTT
clone_size: -; d_call: -; j_call: TRBJ2-5; v_call: TRBV6-5; cdr3_length: 13; cdr3_aa: CASRGQGRETQYF; cdr3_nt: TGTGCCAGCCGGGGACAAGGACGAGAGACCCAGTACTTC
clone_size: -; d_call: -; j_call: TRBJ2-7; v_call: TRBV11-3; cdr3_length: 14; cdr3_aa: CASSLGKTSYEQYF; cdr3_nt: TGTGCCAGCAGCTTAGGAAAAACTTCCTACGAGCAGTACTTC
clone_size: -; d_call: TRBD2; j_call: TRBJ2-1; v_call: TRBV4-1; cdr3_length: 15; cdr3_aa: CASSQFRLAGGEQFF; cdr3_nt: TGCGCCAGCAGCCAATTCCGACTAGCGGGGGGGGAGCAGTTCTTC
clone_size: -; d_call: -; j_call: TRBJ1-1; v_call: TRBV30; cdr3_length: 12; cdr3_aa: CAWTVTNTEAFF; cdr3_nt: TGTGCCTGGACAGTGACTAACACTGAAGCTTTCTTT
clone_size: -; d_call: -; j_call: TRBJ2-3; v_call: TRBV27; cdr3_length: 14; cdr3_aa: CASSSGDGTDTQYF; cdr3_nt: TGTGCCAGCAGTTCAGGGGATGGCACAGATACGCAGTATTTT
clone_size: -; d_call: TRBD1; j_call: TRBJ1-6; v_call: TRBV5-8; cdr3_length: 20; cdr3_aa: CASSDRGLIPPFIYNSPLHF; cdr3_nt: TGTGCCAGCAGCGACAGGGGGCTAATTCCCCCCTTCATCTATAATTCACCCCTCCACTTT
clone_size: -; d_call: TRBD1; j_call: TRBJ2-1; v_call: TRBV7-2; cdr3_length: 15; cdr3_aa: CASRTRTGDGNEQFF; cdr3_nt: TGTGCCAGCAGGACCCGGACAGGGGATGGAAATGAGCAGTTCTTC
clone_size: -; d_call: TRBD2; j_call: TRBJ2-5; v_call: TRBV28; cdr3_length: 13; cdr3_aa: CASNSGTSVTKYF; cdr3_nt: TGTGCCAGCAACTCCGGGACTAGCGTTACAAAGTACTTC
clone_size: -; d_call: -; j_call: TRBJ2-1; v_call: TRBV2; cdr3_length: 11; cdr3_aa: CASSALGEQFF; cdr3_nt: TGTGCCAGCAGTGCACTTGGTGAGCAGTTCTTC
clone_size: -; d_call: -; j_call: TRBJ1-5; v_call: TRBV4-1; cdr3_length: 14; cdr3_aa: CASSQRHRDQPQHF; cdr3_nt: TGCGCCAGCAGCCAAAGACACAGGGATCAGCCCCAGCATTTT
clone_size: -; d_call: TRBD1; j_call: TRBJ2-5; v_call: TRBV2; cdr3_length: 14; cdr3_aa: CASSGGQGKETQYF; cdr3_nt: TGTGCCAGCAGTGGGGGACAGGGGAAGGAGACCCAGTACTTC
clone_size: -; d_call: TRBD1; j_call: TRBJ1-2; v_call: TRBV6-5; cdr3_length: 14; cdr3_aa: CASSSTGGFGGYTF; cdr3_nt: TGTGCCAGCAGTTCGACAGGGGGGTTTGGGGGCTACACCTTC
clone_size: -; d_call: -; j_call: TRBJ2-7; v_call: TRBV7-2; cdr3_length: 13; cdr3_aa: CASSWNQGPEQYF; cdr3_nt: TGTGCCAGCAGCTGGAATCAGGGTCCCGAGCAGTACTTC
clone_size: -; d_call: TRBD1; j_call: TRBJ2-7; v_call: TRBV19; cdr3_length: 15; cdr3_aa: CASSPTGTGGSEQYF; cdr3_nt: TGTGCCAGTAGTCCTACCGGGACAGGGGGTTCCGAGCAGTACTTC
clone_size: once; d_call: TRBD2; j_call: TRBJ2-3; v_call: TRBV15; cdr3_length: 16; cdr3_aa: CATSRVRGGGGNTQYF; cdr3_nt: TGTGCCACCAGCAGAGTACGCGGCGGGGGGGGGAATACGCAGTATTTT
clone_size: -; d_call: TRBD1; j_call: TRBJ2-5; v_call: TRBV9; cdr3_length: 15; cdr3_aa: CASSAGTGVLETQYF; cdr3_nt: TGTGCCAGCAGCGCCGGGACAGGGGTTCTAGAGACCCAGTACTTC
clone_size: -; d_call: -; j_call: TRBJ1-6; v_call: TRBV5-6; cdr3_length: 12; cdr3_aa: CASSLGDSPLHF; cdr3_nt: TGTGCCAGCAGCCTCGGGGATTCACCCCTCCACTTT
clone_size: -; d_call: TRBD1; j_call: TRBJ2-7; v_call: TRBV6-6; cdr3_length: 14; cdr3_aa: CASSQDRDSYEQYF; cdr3_nt: TGTGCCAGCAGCCAGGACAGGGATTCCTACGAGCAGTACTTC
clone_size: few; d_call: TRBD1; j_call: TRBJ1-1; v_call: TRBV6-5; cdr3_length: 15; cdr3_aa: CASSLSIDRAPEAFF; cdr3_nt: TGTGCCAGCAGTTTAAGTATCGACAGGGCCCCTGAAGCTTTCTTT
clone_size: -; d_call: -; j_call: TRBJ2-1; v_call: TRBV20-1; cdr3_length: 11; cdr3_aa: CSARGKGEQFF; cdr3_nt: TGCAGTGCTAGGGGGAAGGGGGAGCAGTTCTTC
clone_size: -; d_call: TRBD2; j_call: TRBJ2-7; v_call: TRBV5-1; cdr3_length: 14; cdr3_aa: CASSGGGRTYEQYF; cdr3_nt: TGCGCCAGCAGCGGCGGGGGGAGGACCTACGAGCAGTACTTC
clone_size: -; d_call: -; j_call: TRBJ2-2; v_call: TRBV9; cdr3_length: 17; cdr3_aa: CASSPQSPGLNTGELFF; cdr3_nt: TGTGCCAGCAGCCCCCAATCTCCGGGACTTAACACCGGGGAGCTGTTTTTT
clone_size: -; d_call: TRBD2; j_call: TRBJ2-1; v_call: TRBV4-2; cdr3_length: 20; cdr3_aa: CASSQGPVLRWSGAYNEQFF; cdr3_nt: TGTGCCAGCAGCCAAGGCCCCGTCCTTCGGTGGAGCGGGGCATACAATGAGCAGTTCTTC
clone_size: -; d_call: TRBD1; j_call: TRBJ1-3; v_call: TRBV6-5; cdr3_length: 14; cdr3_aa: CASSPTGGQNTIYF; cdr3_nt: TGTGCCAGCAGTCCGACAGGGGGCCAAAACACCATATATTTT
clone_size: once; d_call: TRBD1; j_call: TRBJ2-7; v_call: TRBV5-1; cdr3_length: 13; cdr3_aa: CASSDVRGYEQYF; cdr3_nt: TGCGCCAGCAGCGATGTCAGGGGGTACGAGCAGTACTTC
clone_size: -; d_call: -; j_call: TRBJ1-2; v_call: TRBV19; cdr3_length: 15; cdr3_aa: CASTTDRGAPSGYTF; cdr3_nt: TGTGCCAGTACCACCGACCGGGGGGCGCCTAGCGGCTACACCTTC
clone_size: -; d_call: -; j_call: TRBJ2-3; v_call: TRBV28; cdr3_length: 13; cdr3_aa: CASNGEGTDTQYF; cdr3_nt: TGTGCCAGCAATGGGGAGGGCACAGATACGCAGTATTTT
clone_size: -; d_call: -; j_call: TRBJ2-3; v_call: TRBV18; cdr3_length: 14; cdr3_aa: CASSPGGSTDTQYF; cdr3_nt: TGTGCCAGCTCACCAGGCGGTAGCACAGATACGCAGTATTTT
clone_size: -; d_call: -; j_call: TRBJ2-7; v_call: TRBV4-2; cdr3_length: 14; cdr3_aa: CASSRDREVGEQYF; cdr3_nt: TGTGCCAGCAGCCGAGACAGGGAGGTTGGCGAGCAGTACTTC
clone_size: many; d_call: TRBD1; j_call: TRBJ1-3; v_call: TRBV11-3; cdr3_length: 15; cdr3_aa: CASSILRDRGNTIYF; cdr3_nt: TGTGCCAGCAGCATCCTCCGGGACAGGGGTAACACCATATATTTT
clone_size: -; d_call: TRBD1; j_call: TRBJ2-7; v_call: TRBV4-1; cdr3_length: 14; cdr3_aa: CASSLGQGPYEQYF; cdr3_nt: TGCGCCAGCAGCCTAGGACAGGGGCCCTACGAGCAGTACTTC
clone_size: -; d_call: -; j_call: TRBJ1-5; v_call: TRBV5-1; cdr3_length: 14; cdr3_aa: CASSLGTGNQPQHF; cdr3_nt: TGCGCCAGCAGCTTGGGGACGGGGAATCAGCCCCAGCATTTT
clone_size: -; d_call: -; j_call: TRBJ2-5; v_call: TRBV28; cdr3_length: 13; cdr3_aa: CASSFSGGFRKYF; cdr3_nt: TGTGCCAGCAGTTTCTCCGGAGGCTTCAGGAAGTACTTC
clone_size: few; d_call: -; j_call: TRBJ1-2; v_call: TRBV5-1; cdr3_length: 15; cdr3_aa: CASSRSDSANYGYTF; cdr3_nt: TGCGCCAGCAGCCGATCGGACAGTGCCAACTATGGCTACACCTTC
clone_size: -; d_call: TRBD1; j_call: TRBJ2-3; v_call: TRBV5-4; cdr3_length: 16; cdr3_aa: CASNLPGQGFADTQYF; cdr3_nt: TGTGCCAGCAACCTACCGGGACAGGGATTTGCAGATACGCAGTATTTT
clone_size: -; d_call: TRBD2; j_call: TRBJ2-1; v_call: TRBV11-3; cdr3_length: 15; cdr3_aa: CASSLLGLALNEQFF; cdr3_nt: TGTGCCAGCAGCCTCCTGGGACTAGCCCTCAATGAGCAGTTCTTC
clone_size: -; d_call: -; j_call: TRBJ1-1; v_call: TRBV4-1; cdr3_length: 14; cdr3_aa: CASTQRGLGTEAFF; cdr3_nt: TGCGCCAGCACTCAGAGGGGACTTGGGACTGAAGCTTTCTTT
clone_size: few; d_call: TRBD1; j_call: TRBJ1-1; v_call: TRBV30; cdr3_length: 16; cdr3_aa: CAWNRDRDFADTEAFF; cdr3_nt: TGTGCCTGGAATCGGGACAGGGACTTTGCGGACACTGAAGCTTTCTTT
clone_size: -; d_call: -; j_call: TRBJ2-3; v_call: TRBV20-1; cdr3_length: 11; cdr3_aa: CSARFGGGQYF; cdr3_nt: TGCAGTGCTAGATTTGGCGGAGGGCAGTATTTT
clone_size: -; d_call: TRBD2; j_call: TRBJ2-5; v_call: TRBV2; cdr3_length: 20; cdr3_aa: CASREPGLAGGRGSLETQYF; cdr3_nt: TGTGCCAGCAGAGAACCGGGACTAGCGGGGGGGCGCGGTAGTCTGGAGACCCAGTACTTC
clone_size: -; d_call: -; j_call: TRBJ1-6; v_call: TRBV7-2; cdr3_length: 15; cdr3_aa: CASTAGGFNNSPLHF; cdr3_nt: TGTGCCAGCACCGCTGGCGGGTTTAATAATTCACCCCTCCACTTT
clone_size: once; d_call: TRBD1; j_call: TRBJ1-2; v_call: TRBV4-1; cdr3_length: 15; cdr3_aa: CASSQGGQGASGYTF; cdr3_nt: TGCGCCAGCAGCCAAGGAGGACAGGGGGCTAGTGGCTACACCTTC
clone_size: few; d_call: TRBD1; j_call: TRBJ2-5; v_call: TRBV19; cdr3_length: 15; cdr3_aa: CASSRGRQGEETQYF; cdr3_nt: TGTGCCAGTAGTAGAGGAAGGCAGGGGGAAGAGACCCAGTACTTC
clone_size: -; d_call: -; j_call: TRBJ2-1; v_call: TRBV7-9; cdr3_length: 16; cdr3_aa: CASSPTTGINHNEQFF; cdr3_nt: TGTGCCAGCAGCCCTACTACAGGGATCAATCACAATGAGCAGTTCTTC
clone_size: -; d_call: TRBD1; j_call: TRBJ1-2; v_call: TRBV5-4; cdr3_length: 16; cdr3_aa: CASSLASVGRGYGYTF; cdr3_nt: TGTGCCAGCAGCTTGGCTAGCGTCGGCAGGGGGTATGGCTACACCTTC